A single sample gave rise to the 21 T cell receptor beta chains below, sequenced in a study of vaccination and CD4 T cells after COVID-19. The treatment denotes: approximately 9-day PBMC culture with coronavirus spike peptide pools or control peptides (ViraFEST assay). Antigens for these TCRs are unknown. The assay that was used to sequence DNA from cultured CD4+ T cells was the Oncomine TCR Beta short-read assay. Using its own MiXCR run on the PCR reads, TCRdb lists one record per CDR3 protein. The repertoire holds 15,000 to 20,000 distinct CDR3 sequences, with roughly 78% as singletons. The sequencing here drew on CD4+ T cells from blood, cultured in vitro, taken after SARS-CoV-2 vaccination. The receptors originated from a human donor who received a COVID-19 vaccine.

The V gene is TRBV6-1, the J gene TRBJ1-1; TRBD1 might be the D (6 bases). Trimming removed 8 bases at V and 3 bases at J, with 16 bases between. The germline V gene has CDR1 MNHNS and CDR2 SASEGT. This CDR3 is built from 14 residues. The CDR3 loop is CASVGGLGDTEAFF. In DNA, the CDR3 is TGTGCCAGCGTCGGGGGCCTTGGTGACACTGAAGCTTTCTTT.

This clonotype was observed a few times. The chain couples TRBV24-1 to TRBJ2-7; perhaps TRBD1 as D (6 bases). The CDR3 runs 13 residues. Trimming pared 2 bases from V and 8 bases from J, leaving 12 bases between. Germline assignment: CDR1 KGHDR and CDR2 SFDVKD. CDR3 DNA: TGTGCCACCAGTGATTCTACAGGGTCAAAGCAGTACTTC. This translates into CATSDSTGSKQYF.

This chain uses TRBV12-3 or TRBV12-4 with TRBJ1-5; possibly TRBD1 for D (6 bases). Trimming removed 5 bases at V and 3 bases at J, with 14 bases between. CDR3 size: 15 residues. The CDR3 reads CASSKGGRVNQPQHF. DNA of the CDR3: TGTGCCAGCAGTAAAGGGGGACGGGTCAATCAGCCCCAGCATTTT.

A few counts support this clonotype. The rearrangement uses TRBV24-1 and TRBJ1-5; possibly TRBD1 for D (5 bases). The CDR3 length is 17 residues. Germline assignment: CDR1 KGHDR and CDR2 SFDVKD. Trimming removed 2 bases from V and 0 bases from J, with 13 bases in between. The CDR3 DNA follows: TGTGCCACCAGTGATTCAAGACAGATCTATAGCAATCAGCCCCAGCATTTT. Translation gives CATSDSRQIYSNQPQHF.

This chain uses TRBV7-9 with TRBJ2-3; no definite D call. The V and J ends lost 5 bases and 0 bases respectively, with 0 bases between them. This CDR3 has 11 residues. The germline gives CDR1 SEHNR, CDR2 FQNEAQ (reference sequence). CDR3 region: CASSSTDTQYF. CDR3 in DNA: TGTGCCAGCAGCAGCACAGATACGCAGTATTTT.

The rearrangement uses TRBV12-3 or TRBV12-4 and TRBJ1-6; TRBD1 aligns across 7 bases. Trimming removed 7 bases from V and 10 bases from J; junction bases left unmatched: 10. There are 14 residues in the CDR3. CDR3 bases: TGTGCCAGCACCACCGTAGGGGGCCAGTCACCCCTCCACTTT. Protein product: CASTTVGGQSPLHF.

This clonotype was counted a few times. The V and J genes are TRBV7-9 and TRBJ2-3, with 8 bases matching TRBD1. The germline V gene encodes CDR1 SEHNR and CDR2 FQNEAQ (reference sequence). Trimming removed 5 bases from V and 5 bases from J; junction bases left unmatched: 9. CDR3 length: 15 residues. The CDR3 bases are TGTGCCAGCAGCGGAAGGACAGGGCGGCTAGATACGCAGTATTTT. Translating gives CASSGRTGRLDTQYF.

V gene TRBV7-8 combines with J gene TRBJ1-2; tentatively, D is TRBD1 (5 bases). V lost 0 bases, J lost 4 bases, and 12 bases lay in between. There are 15 residues in the CDR3. Germline CDR1 SGHVS, CDR2 FQNEAQ. The CDR3 DNA follows: TGTGCCAGCAGCTTAGCCAGGGTCGTAGGCTATGGCTACACCTTC. Its translation: CASSLARVVGYGYTF.

The chain carries TRBV12-3 or TRBV12-4 and TRBJ1-2, with D perhaps TRBD1 (6 bases). Trimming shortened V by 3 bases and J by 8 bases, and 13 bases separated the two germline ends. CDR3 size: 13 residues. This chain's CDR3 is CASSFWGRGGYTF. CDR3 sequence (DNA): TGTGCCAGCAGTTTCTGGGGGAGGGGGGGCTACACCTTC.

This chain links TRBV20-1 with TRBJ1-6; 7 bases fit TRBD1. V lost 5 bases, J lost 7 bases, and 11 bases stayed unmatched. The length of the CDR3 is 15 residues. Germline V gene lookup returns CDR1 DFQATT and CDR2 SNEGSKA (reference sequence). Here the CDR3 DNA reads TGCAGTGCTGTCCAGGGGGGGGCGGGGAATTCACCCCTCCACTTT. Encoded protein: CSAVQGGAGNSPLHF.

The sample holds one count of this clonotype. At one boundary the junction diverges from the germline segment, which might be a read error. V usage is TRBV20-1 and J usage is TRBJ2-3; weak D call: TRBD1 (6 bases). The CDR3 consists of 15 residues. Germline CDR1 reads DFQATT; CDR2 reads SNEGSKA (reference sequence). CDR3 DNA: TGCGGTGCTAGAGATACAGGGTTGGGCACAGATACGCAGTATTTT. Its translation: CGARDTGLGTDTQYF.

About this clonotype: The junction departs from the called germline gene at one end, perhaps through a read error. This chain uses TRBV10-3 with TRBJ1-1; 11 bases are a match to TRBD1. This CDR3 comprises 16 residues. Germline CDR1 reads ENHRY; CDR2 reads SYGVKD. The CDR3 spells CAISAGQGGFGTEAFF. The DNA for the CDR3 is TGTGCCATAAGTGCGGGACAGGGGGGTTTCGGCACTGAAGCTTTCTTT.

This clonotype has just a few counts. The chain has TRBV24-1 and TRBJ1-2, with D uncertain. V was pared by 4 bases and J by 1 base, with 12 bases between. The germline V gene encodes CDR1 KGHDR and CDR2 SFDVKD. There are 15 residues in the CDR3. The CDR3 reads CATSEAGQSNYGYTF. CDR3 nucleotides: TGTGCCACCAGTGAAGCTGGGCAGAGTAACTATGGCTACACCTTC.

This chain links TRBV6-1 with TRBJ1-1; weak D call: TRBD1 (5 bases). CDR1 is MNHNS, CDR2 SASEGT, per germline. The V end lost 5 bases, the J end lost 1 base, and 20 bases lay between the germline ends. This CDR3 is built from 17 residues. The chain's CDR3 is CASSIPSLGTANTEAFF. The CDR3 nucleotides read TGTGCCAGCAGTATCCCCAGCCTGGGGACGGCGAACACTGAAGCTTTCTTT.

About this clonotype: A much larger clone is a single base away; this may be a read error. This chain uses TRBV5-1 with TRBJ2-5; no definite D call. Deletions cut 1 base from V and 4 bases from J, with 8 bases between. The CDR3 runs to 13 residues. Germline loops: CDR1 SGHRS, CDR2 YFSETQ. CDR3 bases: TGCGCCAGCAGCTTGCCACCTTCAGAGACCCAGTACTTC. Protein sequence: CASSLPPSETQYF. Drawing the rest from reference TRBV5-1 and TRBJ2-5, the complete variable domain is KAGVTQTPRYLIKTRGQQVTLSCSPISGHRSVSWYQQTPGQGLQFLFEYFSETQRNKGNFPGRFSGRQFSNSRSEMNVSTLELGDSALYLCASSLPPSETQYFGPGTRLLVL.

The chain employs TRBV24-1 and TRBJ2-7, with 12 bases identical to TRBD1. The germline V gene encodes CDR1 KGHDR and CDR2 SFDVKD. CDR3 length equals 15 residues. Losses at the gene ends were 2 bases for V and 7 bases for J; bases not matched to a gene: 5. The CDR3 protein is CATSDSGTGGREQYF. The CDR3 coding sequence is TGTGCCACCAGTGATTCCGGGACAGGGGGCCGAGAGCAGTACTTC.

Comment on this clonotype: The limits of the CDR3 on the DNA are not certain, so only TCRdb's listed CDR3 is given. The rearrangement uses TRBV20-1 and TRBJ2-3; the D call of TRBD1 is as the table states it, not checked on the DNA. The germline V gene encodes CDR1 DFQATT and CDR2 SNEGSKA (reference sequence). Both ends counted, the CDR3 spans 20 residues. The chain's CDR3 is CSAKQGVVCTFGSGRDTQYF.

The chain couples TRBV6-5 to TRBJ1-6; D is perhaps TRBD1 (5 bases). In germline, CDR1 is MNHEY, CDR2 SVGAGI. The CDR3 spans 15 residues. Trimming took off 2 bases at V and 8 bases at J, with 13 bases between the two ends. The CDR3 coding sequence is TGTGCCAGCAGTTACGACGGGGGGAACCATTCACCCCTCCACTTT. The encoded protein is CASSYDGGNHSPLHF.

The chain combines TRBV7-8 with TRBJ1-1; 7 bases map to TRBD1. This CDR3 has 14 amino acids. Trimming removed 2 bases from V and 4 bases from J; junction bases left unmatched: 4. The germline V gene has CDR1 SGHVS and CDR2 FQNEAQ. CDR3 nucleotide sequence: TGTGCCAGCAGCTTAACAGGGGCTAGCACTGAAGCTTTCTTT. It is translated as CASSLTGASTEAFF.

This rearrangement joins TRBV20-1 to TRBJ1-5; TRBD1 matches 9 bases. Germline CDR1 and CDR2: DFQATT and SNEGSKA (reference sequence). This CDR3 region has 13 residues. The J segment lost 7 bases and the V segment lost 4 bases, leaving 5 bases of the junction unmatched. CDR3 sequence: CSAKGQGLQPQHF. In DNA form, the CDR3 reads TGCAGTGCTAAGGGACAGGGACTCCAGCCCCAGCATTTT.

The rearrangement links TRBV7-2 to TRBJ1-2; TRBD1 is a possible D gene (6 bases). The V end was cut by 5 bases, the J end by 2 bases, with 12 bases between. CDR1 and CDR2 (germline): SGHTA, FQGNSA. The length of the CDR3 is 14 residues. The CDR3 DNA is TGTGCCAGCAGCCCGGGGGGCTTCAACTATGGCTACACCTTC. Encoded protein: CASSPGGFNYGYTF.